This TCR beta chain was identified in a study of blood T cell repertoires in COVID-19. Study as a whole: The United States, Italy and Spain supplied acute and convalescent COVID-19 samples. Sources were T cells, B-cell-depleted T cells, or PBMCs; the material itself was cDNA or gDNA.

The CDR3 totals 16 residues. Germline V lookup: CDR1 KGHSH, CDR2 LQKENI. The V segment lost 4 bases and the J segment 5 bases; nucleotides outside the gene matches: 12. TCRdb's copy holds only in-frame clones and misses some; the assay was immunoSEQ multiplex PCR. This sample yields fewer than 250,000 clones, of which 75% to 90% are seen a single time; 2% to 3% belongs to the top ten. The material sequenced was peripheral blood. This sequence originates from a woman aged 65 to 85 with active or convalescent COVID-19. The chain links TRBV18 to TRBJ2-5, with 8 bases lining up with TRBD1. Written as DNA, the CDR3 is TGTGCCAGCTCACAAGGACAGGGTGGCACCGGGGAGACCCAGTACTTC. It is translated as CASSQGQGGTGETQYF.